This T cell receptor (beta chain) emerged from a study of T-cell reconstitution after alpha-beta-depleted transplantation in children. Germline-derived CDR1 and CDR2 are SGHTA and FQGNSA. The V and J ends lost 1 base and 8 bases respectively, with 15 bases between them. The CDR3 sequence is 14 residues long. The library targeted TCRbeta and was prepared with unique molecular identifiers. TCRdb redid the calling of the PCR reads with MiXCR, one entry per CDR3 protein. The table includes almost 500,000 distinct CDR3 sequences, under 15% detected once. The sequencing used PBMCs from the stem cell graft donor, collected from the stem cell graft. The chain couples TRBV7-2 to TRBJ2-7; D is ambiguous. This TCR was sampled from a human donor who donated a stem cell graft to a child with combined immunodeficiency. CDR3 protein: CASSLDRTDLKQYF. DNA of the CDR3: TGTGCCAGCAGCTTAGACCGGACGGATTTAAAGCAGTACTTC.